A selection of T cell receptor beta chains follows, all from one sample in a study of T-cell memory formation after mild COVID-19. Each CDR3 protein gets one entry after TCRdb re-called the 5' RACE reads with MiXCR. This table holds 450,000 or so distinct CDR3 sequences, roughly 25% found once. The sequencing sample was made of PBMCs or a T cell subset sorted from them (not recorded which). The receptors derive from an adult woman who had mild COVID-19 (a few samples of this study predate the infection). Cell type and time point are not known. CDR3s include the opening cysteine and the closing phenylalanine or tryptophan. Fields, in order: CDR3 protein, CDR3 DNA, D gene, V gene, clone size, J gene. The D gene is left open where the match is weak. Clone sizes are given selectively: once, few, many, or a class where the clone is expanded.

CDR3: CASSRTVPTLGLGQPQHF; DNA: TGTGCCAGCAGCCGGACAGTCCCCACTTTAGGTCTGGGTCAGCCCCAGCATTTT; D: NA; V: TRBV3-1; size: once; J: TRBJ1-5
CDR3: CASSLPGGARNTEAFF; DNA: TGTGCCAGCAGCCTTCCCGGGGGCGCCCGGAACACTGAAGCTTTCTTT; D: NA; V: TRBV3-1; size: NA; J: TRBJ1-1
CDR3: CAWSDGGRLPLHF; DNA: TGTGCCTGGAGTGATGGGGGGCGCCTCCCCCTCCACTTT; D: NA; V: TRBV30; size: few; J: TRBJ1-6
CDR3: CASSPLGGPDNEQFF; DNA: TGTGCCAGCTCACCGTTGGGGGGTCCTGACAATGAGCAGTTCTTC; D: NA; V: TRBV18; size: NA; J: TRBJ2-1
CDR3: CASSYSGGGSYEQYF; DNA: TGTGCCAGCAGTTACTCTGGCGGGGGGAGTTACGAGCAGTACTTC; D: TRBD2; V: TRBV6-5; size: few; J: TRBJ2-7
CDR3: CASSEHPWEAFF; DNA: TGTGCCAGCAGTGAACACCCTTGGGAAGCTTTCTTT; D: NA; V: TRBV6-1; size: few; J: TRBJ1-1
CDR3: CASTFSRDTQYF; DNA: TGTGCCAGCACGTTCAGTAGAGATACGCAGTATTTT; D: NA; V: TRBV6-1; size: few; J: TRBJ2-3
CDR3: CASSLYSGTNTGELFF; DNA: TGTGCCAGCAGTTTATATTCGGGTACGAACACCGGGGAGCTGTTTTTT; D: NA; V: TRBV27; size: few; J: TRBJ2-2
CDR3: CASSLLTADEAFF; DNA: TGTGCCAGCAGTTTATTAACCGCAGATGAAGCTTTCTTT; D: NA; V: TRBV12-3/TRBV12-4; size: NA; J: TRBJ1-1
CDR3: CSAPGGALNNEQFF; DNA: TGCAGTGCCCCCGGGGGGGCCCTCAACAATGAGCAGTTCTTC; D: TRBD2; V: TRBV20-1; size: NA; J: TRBJ2-1
CDR3: CASSPPGPLDYGYTF; DNA: TGTGCCAGCAGCCCCCCAGGGCCGCTGGACTATGGCTACACCTTC; D: NA; V: TRBV3-1; size: few; J: TRBJ1-2
CDR3: CASSYRTREAFF; DNA: TGTGCCAGCAGTTACCGGACCCGTGAAGCTTTCTTT; D: NA; V: TRBV12-3/TRBV12-4; size: NA; J: TRBJ1-1
CDR3: CAISEFQETQYF; DNA: TGTGCCATCAGTGAGTTCCAAGAGACCCAGTACTTC; D: NA; V: TRBV10-3; size: NA; J: TRBJ2-5
CDR3: CASSPRGTSGSWADTQYF; DNA: TGTGCCAGCAGCCCCCGCGGGACTAGCGGGTCCTGGGCAGATACGCAGTATTTT; D: TRBD2; V: TRBV7-9; size: few; J: TRBJ2-3
CDR3: CASSKDNRAIAPHVEQFF; DNA: TGTGCCAGCAGCAAAGACAACAGGGCCATAGCACCCCATGTAGAGCAGTTCTTC; D: NA; V: TRBV28; size: NA; J: TRBJ2-1
CDR3: CASSLSASGGSSYEQYF; DNA: TGCGCCAGCAGCTTGTCCGCTAGCGGGGGGAGCTCCTACGAGCAGTACTTC; D: TRBD2; V: TRBV5-1; size: few; J: TRBJ2-7
CDR3: CASSAKPQGNTEAFF; DNA: TGTGCCAGCAGCGCGAAGCCTCAGGGGAACACTGAAGCTTTCTTT; D: NA; V: TRBV7-9; size: few; J: TRBJ1-1
CDR3: CASGVRADEQFF; DNA: TGTGCCAGTGGGGTAAGGGCAGATGAGCAGTTCTTC; D: NA; V: TRBV7-9; size: NA; J: TRBJ2-1
CDR3: CASSVVGGMSAGELFF; DNA: TGTGCCAGCAGCGTAGTTGGGGGGATGTCGGCCGGGGAGCTGTTTTTT; D: NA; V: TRBV9; size: many; J: TRBJ2-2
CDR3: CANPSGSSYEQYF; DNA: TGTGCCAACCCTAGCGGGAGCTCCTACGAGCAGTACTTC; D: TRBD2; V: TRBV10-3; size: few; J: TRBJ2-7
CDR3: CASSPFGRGTTEAFF; DNA: TGTGCCAGTAGTCCTTTCGGCAGGGGGACCACTGAAGCTTTCTTT; D: TRBD1; V: TRBV19; size: few; J: TRBJ1-1
CDR3: CASSLDTMNTEAFF; DNA: TGCGCCAGCAGCTTGGACACAATGAACACTGAAGCTTTCTTT; D: NA; V: TRBV5-1; size: NA; J: TRBJ1-1
CDR3: CASSQPGGNTIYF; DNA: TGTGCCAGCAGCCAACCCGGGGGAAACACCATATATTTT; D: NA; V: TRBV14; size: NA; J: TRBJ1-3
CDR3: CSARDQGANTEAFF; DNA: TGCAGTGCTAGAGATCAGGGGGCGAACACTGAAGCTTTCTTT; D: TRBD1; V: TRBV20-1; size: NA; J: TRBJ1-1
CDR3: CASSLAEGSEAFF; DNA: TGTGCCAGCAGTTTAGCGGAGGGCTCTGAAGCTTTCTTT; D: NA; V: TRBV12-3/TRBV12-4; size: few; J: TRBJ1-1
CDR3: CSVEGTDTEAFF; DNA: TGCAGCGTTGAAGGGACGGACACTGAAGCTTTCTTT; D: NA; V: TRBV29-1; size: NA; J: TRBJ1-1
CDR3: CATSDSLVPTQYF; DNA: TGTGCCACCAGTGACTCCCTAGTTCCCACGCAGTATTTT; D: NA; V: TRBV24-1; size: NA; J: TRBJ2-3
CDR3: CATSRDHSATEAFF; DNA: TGTGCCACCAGCAGAGATCACTCAGCCACTGAAGCTTTCTTT; D: NA; V: TRBV15; size: few; J: TRBJ1-1
CDR3: CASSPLLGPQPSYNEQFF; DNA: TGTGCCAGCAGTCCCCTCCTTGGGCCGCAACCCTCCTACAATGAGCAGTTCTTC; D: NA; V: TRBV12-3/TRBV12-4; size: NA; J: TRBJ2-1
CDR3: CAWSVGAGSSYEQYF; DNA: TGTGCCTGGAGTGTCGGGGCGGGGAGCTCCTACGAGCAGTACTTC; D: NA; V: TRBV30; size: NA; J: TRBJ2-7
CDR3: CATTMTSFGYTF; DNA: TGTGCCACCACGATGACCTCTTTCGGCTACACCTTC; D: NA; V: TRBV6-6; size: NA; J: TRBJ1-2
CDR3: CASSQDYFRVRMNTEAFF; DNA: TGTGCCAGCAGCCAAGATTATTTCAGGGTTAGAATGAACACTGAAGCTTTCTTT; D: NA; V: TRBV3-1; size: NA; J: TRBJ1-1
CDR3: CASSYSRSVSYNEQFF; DNA: TGTGCCAGCAGTTACTCGAGGAGTGTCTCCTACAATGAGCAGTTCTTC; D: NA; V: TRBV6-5; size: few; J: TRBJ2-1
CDR3: CASSSGLAVSYEQYF; DNA: TGTGCCAGCAGCTCCGGACTAGCGGTCTCCTACGAGCAGTACTTC; D: TRBD2; V: TRBV7-9; size: few; J: TRBJ2-7
CDR3: CASSLDKGSAFF; DNA: TGCGCCAGCAGCTTGGACAAGGGGTCGGCTTTCTTT; D: NA; V: TRBV5-1; size: NA; J: TRBJ1-1
CDR3: CASSPFQLDINEQFF; DNA: TGTGCCAGCTCACCATTTCAATTGGACATCAATGAGCAGTTCTTC; D: NA; V: TRBV18; size: NA; J: TRBJ2-1
CDR3: CASSPSAGEKTQYF; DNA: TGTGCCAGCTCACCATCGGCGGGAGAGAAGACCCAGTACTTC; D: TRBD2; V: TRBV18; size: NA; J: TRBJ2-5
CDR3: CASSQDERLAGSYEQYF; DNA: TGTGCCAGCAGCCAAGATGAGAGGCTAGCGGGCTCCTACGAGCAGTACTTC; D: TRBD2; V: TRBV4-2; size: NA; J: TRBJ2-7
CDR3: CATSSSGPGDYEQYF; DNA: TGTGCCACCAGCAGTAGCGGCCCAGGGGACTACGAGCAGTACTTC; D: NA; V: TRBV15; size: NA; J: TRBJ2-7
CDR3: CASSLALAEPGELFF; DNA: TGCGCCAGCAGCTTGGCTCTCGCGGAGCCCGGGGAGCTGTTTTTT; D: NA; V: TRBV5-1; size: few; J: TRBJ2-2
CDR3: CASSLTYNEQFF; DNA: TGTGCCAGCAGTTTGACCTACAATGAGCAGTTCTTC; D: NA; V: TRBV12-3/TRBV12-4; size: many; J: TRBJ2-1
CDR3: CASSLVLGSFYEQYF; DNA: TGTGCCAGCAGTTTAGTGCTTGGCAGCTTCTACGAGCAGTACTTC; D: NA; V: TRBV28; size: NA; J: TRBJ2-7
CDR3: CASSGAGTEAFF; DNA: TGTGCCAGCAGTGGCGCGGGGACTGAAGCTTTCTTT; D: NA; V: TRBV2; size: NA; J: TRBJ1-1
CDR3: CASSLLGQTYF; DNA: TGTGCCAGCAGTTTATTGGGACAGACTTACTTC; D: TRBD1; V: TRBV27; size: NA; J: TRBJ2-7
CDR3: CSAAGTGERGYTF; DNA: TGCAGTGCTGCCGGGACAGGGGAACGAGGCTACACCTTC; D: TRBD1; V: TRBV20-1; size: few; J: TRBJ1-2
CDR3: CATSDPGRGPNNEQFF; DNA: TGTGCCACCAGTGATCCTGGCAGGGGACCCAACAATGAGCAGTTCTTC; D: NA; V: TRBV24-1; size: few; J: TRBJ2-1
CDR3: CASGSLPPPSGTGELFF; DNA: TGTGCTAGTGGTTCACTTCCCCCCCCGTCCGGCACCGGGGAGCTGTTTTTT; D: NA; V: TRBV12-5; size: few; J: TRBJ2-2
CDR3: CASSQSSPGIRQETQYF; DNA: TGTGCCAGCTCACAATCCAGCCCGGGGATTAGGCAAGAGACCCAGTACTTC; D: NA; V: TRBV18; size: few; J: TRBJ2-5
CDR3: CASSPPMHRNYGYTF; DNA: TGTGCCAGCTCACCACCGATGCACAGGAACTATGGCTACACCTTC; D: NA; V: TRBV18; size: few; J: TRBJ1-2
CDR3: CSAEGQPYEQYF; DNA: TGCAGTGCTGAGGGACAACCCTACGAGCAGTACTTC; D: NA; V: TRBV20-1; size: NA; J: TRBJ2-7
CDR3: CASSEGNGGPYEQYF; DNA: TGTGCCAGCAGTGAGGGGAACGGAGGCCCCTACGAGCAGTACTTC; D: NA; V: TRBV25-1; size: many; J: TRBJ2-7
CDR3: CASSFVAGDRETQYF; DNA: TGTGCCAGCAGCTTTGTAGCGGGAGATCGGGAGACCCAGTACTTC; D: TRBD2; V: TRBV7-3; size: few; J: TRBJ2-5